This T cell receptor (beta chain) was recovered during a study of Graves' ophthalmopathy and Graves' hyperthyroidism. Transcripts of RNA were the source for amplifying TCR beta CDR3 regions. First-round RT-PCR relied on HTBI primers, and a second-round multiplex PCR came next. TCRdb independently ran MiXCR on the multiplex PCR reads; one entry per CDR3 protein. The sample comprises 620,000 or so distinct CDR3 sequences, about a fifth of which are singletons, and about 6.6% rests with the top ten. There are many counts of this clonotype. Diagnosis relied on clinical symptoms, serum thyroxine, TRAb, thyroid ultrasound and orbital computed tomography. The PBMCs were taken from 10 ml of fresh peripheral blood. The CDR3 is 13 amino acids. V shed 6 bases, J shed 1 base, and the junction held 3 bases outside the gene matches.

Sequenced material: peripheral blood. The V gene is TRBV12-3 or TRBV12-4, the J gene TRBJ2-7; 7 bases align to TRBD1. The TCR originated in a woman aged 18-29 years with stable Graves' hyperthyroidism. Some clones in this sample may be carry-over from other donors' samples. The DNA for the CDR3 is TGTGCCAGCAGACTGACAGGGTCCTACGAGCAGTACTTC. Protein: CASRLTGSYEQYF.